This TCR beta chain appears in the sequencing data of a study of blood T cell repertoires in COVID-19. Authors' methods: Reference gene primer amplification in the assay estimated nucleated cell counts. Using immunoSEQ multiplex PCR, the repertoire was profiled, and TCRdb retains in-frame clones only, with some absent. Clone size and the V and J calls come from that table; the DNA yielded D and trimming. This repertoire shows 230,000 or so clones, 89% found once; its top ten account for about 4.6%. Trimming removed 5 bases at V and 3 bases at J, with 16 bases between. Germline-derived CDR1 and CDR2 are SNHLY and FYNNEI. CDR3 length: 15 amino acids. This clone has only one observation.

Sequencing input: peripheral blood. This TCR was sampled from a woman in her 40s who had recovered from COVID-19. This rearrangement joins TRBV2 to TRBJ2-5, with D possibly being TRBD2 (5 bases). The CDR3 DNA reads as TGTGCCAGCAGTCAGGCCGGGAATACGGAAGAGACCCAGTACTTC. Translating it yields CASSQAGNTEETQYF.